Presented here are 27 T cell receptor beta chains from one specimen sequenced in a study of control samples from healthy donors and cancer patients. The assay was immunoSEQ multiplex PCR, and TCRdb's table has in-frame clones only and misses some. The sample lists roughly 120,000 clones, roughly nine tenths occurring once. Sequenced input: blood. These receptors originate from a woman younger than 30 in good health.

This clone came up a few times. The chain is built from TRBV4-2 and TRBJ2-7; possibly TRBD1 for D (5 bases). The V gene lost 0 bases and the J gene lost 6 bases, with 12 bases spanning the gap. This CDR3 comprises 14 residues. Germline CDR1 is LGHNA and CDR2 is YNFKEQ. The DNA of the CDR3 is TGTGCCAGCAGCCAAGATCTTCAGGGTCGCGAGCAGTACTTC. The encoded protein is CASSQDLQGREQYF.

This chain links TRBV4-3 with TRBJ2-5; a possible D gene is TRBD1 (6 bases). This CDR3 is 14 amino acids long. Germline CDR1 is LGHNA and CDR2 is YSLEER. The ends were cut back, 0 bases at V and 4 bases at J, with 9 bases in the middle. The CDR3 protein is CASSQEGQTETQYF. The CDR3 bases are TGCGCCAGCAGCCAAGAAGGACAGACAGAGACCCAGTACTTC.

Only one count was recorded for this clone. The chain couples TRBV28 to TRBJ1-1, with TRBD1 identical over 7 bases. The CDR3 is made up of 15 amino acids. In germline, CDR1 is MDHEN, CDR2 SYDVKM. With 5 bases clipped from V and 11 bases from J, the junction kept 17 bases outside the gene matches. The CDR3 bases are TGTGCCAGCAGTCCCTCCGGCCCAATGGACAGGTTGGCTTTCTTT. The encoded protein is CASSPSGPMDRLAFF.

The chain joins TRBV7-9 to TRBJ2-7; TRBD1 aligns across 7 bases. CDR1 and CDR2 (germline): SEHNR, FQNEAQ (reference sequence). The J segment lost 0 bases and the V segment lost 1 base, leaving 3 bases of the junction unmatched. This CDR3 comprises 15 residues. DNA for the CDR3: TGTGCCAGCAGCTTAGAGGCAGGGGGCTCCTACGAGCAGTACTTC. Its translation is CASSLEAGGSYEQYF.

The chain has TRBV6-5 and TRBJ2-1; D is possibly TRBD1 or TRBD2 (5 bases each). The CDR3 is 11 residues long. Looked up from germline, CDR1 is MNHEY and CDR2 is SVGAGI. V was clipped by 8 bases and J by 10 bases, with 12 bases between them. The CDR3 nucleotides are TGTGCCAGCGGATCGGGACCGGAGCAGTTCTTC. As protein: CASGSGPEQFF.

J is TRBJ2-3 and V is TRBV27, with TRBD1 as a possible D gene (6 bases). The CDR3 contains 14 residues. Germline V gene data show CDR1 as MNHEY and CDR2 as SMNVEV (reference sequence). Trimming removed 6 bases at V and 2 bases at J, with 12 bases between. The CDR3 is CASSPWTVTDTQYF. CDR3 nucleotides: TGTGCCAGCAGCCCTTGGACAGTCACAGATACGCAGTATTTT.

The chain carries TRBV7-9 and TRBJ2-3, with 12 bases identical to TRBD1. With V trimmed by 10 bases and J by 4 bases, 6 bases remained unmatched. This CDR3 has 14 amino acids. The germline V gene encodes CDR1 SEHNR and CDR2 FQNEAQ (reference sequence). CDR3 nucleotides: TGTGCCACCCCGGGACAGGGGGCCCCAGATACGCAGTATTTT. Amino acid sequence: CATPGQGAPDTQYF.

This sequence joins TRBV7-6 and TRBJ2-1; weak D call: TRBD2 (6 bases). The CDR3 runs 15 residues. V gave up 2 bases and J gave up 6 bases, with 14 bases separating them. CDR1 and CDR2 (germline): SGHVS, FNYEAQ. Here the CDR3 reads CASSLYGSQGNEQFF. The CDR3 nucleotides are TGTGCCAGCAGCTTATACGGGAGTCAGGGCAATGAGCAGTTCTTC.

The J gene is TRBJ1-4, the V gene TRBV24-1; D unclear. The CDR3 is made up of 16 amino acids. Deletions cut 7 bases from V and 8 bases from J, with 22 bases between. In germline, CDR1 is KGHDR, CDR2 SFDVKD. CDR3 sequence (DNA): TGTGCCACCAGCCCCCCCAGACACTCAATGGGGGAAAAACTGTTTTTT. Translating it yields CATSPPRHSMGEKLFF.

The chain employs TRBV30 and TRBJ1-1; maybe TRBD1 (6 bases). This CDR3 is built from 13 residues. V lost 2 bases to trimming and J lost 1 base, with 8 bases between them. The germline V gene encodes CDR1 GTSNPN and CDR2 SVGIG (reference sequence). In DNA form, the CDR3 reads TGTGCCTGGAGTCCGACAGGGAACACTGAAGCTTTCTTT. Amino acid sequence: CAWSPTGNTEAFF. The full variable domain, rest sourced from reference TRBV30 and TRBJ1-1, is SQTIHQWPATLVQPVGSPLSLECTVEGTSNPNLYWYRQAAGRGLQLLFYSVGIGQISSEVPQNLSASRPQDRQFILSSKKLLLSDSGFYLCAWSPTGNTEAFFGQGTRLTVV.

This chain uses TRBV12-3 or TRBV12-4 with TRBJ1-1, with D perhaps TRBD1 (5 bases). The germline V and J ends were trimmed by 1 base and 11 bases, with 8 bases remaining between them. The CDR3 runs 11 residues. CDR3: CASSLGGPAFF. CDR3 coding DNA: TGTGCCAGCAGTTTAGGGGGACCTGCTTTCTTT.

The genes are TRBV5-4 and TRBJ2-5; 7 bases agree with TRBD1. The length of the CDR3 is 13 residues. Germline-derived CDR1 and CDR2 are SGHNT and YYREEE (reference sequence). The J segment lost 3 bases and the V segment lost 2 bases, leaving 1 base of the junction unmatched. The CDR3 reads CASSFGQEETQYF. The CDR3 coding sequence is TGTGCCAGCAGCTTCGGACAGGAAGAGACCCAGTACTTC. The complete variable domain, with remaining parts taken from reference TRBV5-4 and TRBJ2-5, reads ETGVTQSPTHLIKTRGQQVTLRCSSQSGHNTVSWYQQALGQGPQFIFQYYREEENGRGNFPPRFSGLQFPNYSSELNVNALELDDSALYLCASSFGQEETQYFGPGTRLLVL.

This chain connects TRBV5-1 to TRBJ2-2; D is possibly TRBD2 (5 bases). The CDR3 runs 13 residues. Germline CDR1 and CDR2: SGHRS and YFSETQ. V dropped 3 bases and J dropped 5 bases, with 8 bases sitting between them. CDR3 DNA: TGCGCCAGCAGCTACGAGGGAACCGGGGAGCTGTTTTTT. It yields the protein CASSYEGTGELFF. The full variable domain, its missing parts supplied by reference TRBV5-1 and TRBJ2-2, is KAGVTQTPRYLIKTRGQQVTLSCSPISGHRSVSWYQQTPGQGLQFLFEYFSETQRNKGNFPGRFSGRQFSNSRSEMNVSTLELGDSALYLCASSYEGTGELFFGEGSRLTVL.

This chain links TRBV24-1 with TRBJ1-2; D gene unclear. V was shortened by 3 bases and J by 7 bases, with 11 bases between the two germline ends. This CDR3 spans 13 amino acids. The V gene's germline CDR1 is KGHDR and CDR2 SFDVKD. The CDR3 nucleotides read TGTGCCACCAGTGATGCGGGTATGGGTGGCTACACCTTC. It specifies CATSDAGMGGYTF.

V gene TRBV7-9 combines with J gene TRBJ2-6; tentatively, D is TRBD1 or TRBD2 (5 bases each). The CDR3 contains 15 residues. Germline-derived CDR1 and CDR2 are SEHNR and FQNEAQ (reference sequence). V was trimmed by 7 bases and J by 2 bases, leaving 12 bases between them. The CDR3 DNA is TGTGCCAGCATGGGTGGGGACCCTGGGGCCAACGTCCTGACTTTC. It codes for CASMGGDPGANVLTF. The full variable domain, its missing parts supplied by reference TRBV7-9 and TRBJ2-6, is DTGVSQNPRHKITKRGQNVTFRCDPISEHNRLYWYRQTLGQGPEFLTYFQNEAQLEKSRLLSDRFSAERPKGSFSTLEIQRTEQGDSAMYLCASMGGDPGANVLTFGAGSRLTVL.

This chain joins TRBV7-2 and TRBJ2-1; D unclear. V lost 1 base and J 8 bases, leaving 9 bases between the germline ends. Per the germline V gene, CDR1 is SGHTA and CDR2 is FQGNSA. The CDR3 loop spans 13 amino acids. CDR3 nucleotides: TGTGCCAGCAGCTTAGACCCCAACTATGAGCAGTTCTTC. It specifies CASSLDPNYEQFF. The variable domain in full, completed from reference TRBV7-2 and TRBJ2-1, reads GAGVSQSPSNKVTEKGKDVELRCDPISGHTALYWYRQSLGQGLEFLIYFQGNSAPDKSGLPSDRFSAERTGGSVSTLTIQRTQQEDSAVYLCASSLDPNYEQFFGPGTRLTVL.

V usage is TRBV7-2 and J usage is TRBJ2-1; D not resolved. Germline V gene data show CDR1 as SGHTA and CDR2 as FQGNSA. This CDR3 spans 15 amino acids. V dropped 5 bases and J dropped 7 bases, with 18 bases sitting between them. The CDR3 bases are TGTGCCAGCAGCCCTTGGTGGGCCCTAGAGAATGAGCAGTTCTTC. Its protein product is CASSPWWALENEQFF.

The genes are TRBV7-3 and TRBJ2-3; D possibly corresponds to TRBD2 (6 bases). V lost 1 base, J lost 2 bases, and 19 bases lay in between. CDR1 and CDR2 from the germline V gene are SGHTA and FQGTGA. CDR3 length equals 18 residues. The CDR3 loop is CASSLRSGGFGTTDTQYF. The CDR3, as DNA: TGTGCCAGCAGCTTAAGATCTGGGGGGTTCGGTACCACAGATACGCAGTATTTT.

The CDR3 region is CASSLKRGGTDTQYF. CDR3 nucleotide sequence: TGTGCCAGCAGCTTAAAGCGGGGGGGCACAGATACGCAGTATTTT. This chain connects TRBV7-2 to TRBJ2-3; 9 bases align to TRBD2. J gave up 1 base and V 2 bases, and 1 base lay outside the gene matches. CDR3 size: 15 residues. The germline V gene has CDR1 SGHTA and CDR2 FQGNSA.

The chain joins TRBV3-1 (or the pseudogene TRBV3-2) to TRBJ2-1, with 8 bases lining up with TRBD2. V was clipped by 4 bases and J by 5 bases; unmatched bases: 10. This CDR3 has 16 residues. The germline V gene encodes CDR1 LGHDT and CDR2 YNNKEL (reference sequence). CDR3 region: CASSPSYSGGHNEQFF. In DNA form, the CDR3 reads TGTGCCAGCAGCCCTTCTTACAGCGGGGGCCACAATGAGCAGTTCTTC.

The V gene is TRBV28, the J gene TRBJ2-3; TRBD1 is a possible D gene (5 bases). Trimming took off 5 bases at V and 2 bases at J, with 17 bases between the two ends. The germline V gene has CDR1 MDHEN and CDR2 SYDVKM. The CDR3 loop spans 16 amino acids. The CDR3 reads CASSPPTLGDTDTQYF. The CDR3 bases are TGTGCCAGCAGTCCCCCCACCTTAGGGGACACAGATACGCAGTATTTT.

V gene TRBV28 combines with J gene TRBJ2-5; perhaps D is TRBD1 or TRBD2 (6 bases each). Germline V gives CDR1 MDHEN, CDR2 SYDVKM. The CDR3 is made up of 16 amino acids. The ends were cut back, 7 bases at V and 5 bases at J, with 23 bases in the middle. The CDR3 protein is CASTDAGGGLWETQYF. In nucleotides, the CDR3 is TGTGCCAGCACCGACGCAGGAGGGGGGCTTTGGGAGACCCAGTACTTC.

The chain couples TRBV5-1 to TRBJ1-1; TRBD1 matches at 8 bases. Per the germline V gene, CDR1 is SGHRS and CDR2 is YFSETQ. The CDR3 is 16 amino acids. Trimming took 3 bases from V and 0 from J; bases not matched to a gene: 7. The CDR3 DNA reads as TGCGCCAGCAGCTCGGACAGGGTACTACTGAACACTGAAGCTTTCTTT. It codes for CASSSDRVLLNTEAFF.

CDR3 DNA: TGCGCCAGCGCCGGGACTCAAATAGGCGGGGAGCTGTTTTTT. Its protein is CASAGTQIGGELFF. V and J are TRBV10-2 and TRBJ2-2; a possible D gene is TRBD2 (6 bases). This CDR3 comprises 14 residues. CDR1 is WSHSY, CDR2 SAAADI, per germline. The germline V and J ends were trimmed by 8 bases and 7 bases, with 17 bases remaining between them.

CDR3 protein: CASSPGLAATYEQYF. CDR3 nucleotides: TGCGCCAGCAGCCCGGGACTAGCGGCTACCTACGAGCAGTACTTC. V gene TRBV4-1 combines with J gene TRBJ2-7, with TRBD2 matching over 11 bases. CDR1 MGHRA and CDR2 YSYEKL come from the germline V gene. V was pared by 4 bases and J by 2 bases, with 4 bases of the junction left unmatched. There are 15 residues in the CDR3.

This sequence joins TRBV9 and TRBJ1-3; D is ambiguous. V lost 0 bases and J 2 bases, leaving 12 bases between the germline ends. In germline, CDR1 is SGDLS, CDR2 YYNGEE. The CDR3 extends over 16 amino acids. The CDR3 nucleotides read TGTGCCAGCAGCGTAGACGGACGTCCCACTGGAAACACCATATATTTT. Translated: CASSVDGRPTGNTIYF.

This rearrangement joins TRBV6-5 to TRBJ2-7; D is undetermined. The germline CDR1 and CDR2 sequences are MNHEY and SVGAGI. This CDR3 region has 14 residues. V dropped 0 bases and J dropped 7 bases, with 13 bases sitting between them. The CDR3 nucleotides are TGTGCCAGCAGTTACTCTTTCTCCCCCGGGGAGCAGTACTTC. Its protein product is CASSYSFSPGEQYF.